A single sample is the source of the 18 T cell receptor beta chains below, sequenced in a study of CD8 T cells in ankylosing spondylitis. Points from the study as a whole: There was a TCR beta motif, made of fewer than 10 highly homologous variants, that appeared characteristic of ankylosing spondylitis blood.

TCRdb re-analysed the 5' RACE reads in MiXCR, keeping a single row per CDR3 protein. The table includes around 130,000 distinct CDR3 sequences, more than 15% detected once. For these TCRs, the target antigens are not known. Source material: blood, either unsorted or a sorted T cell fraction (not recorded which). These receptors all stem from a male donor with ankylosing spondylitis.

The chain carries TRBV5-1 and TRBJ2-7; 10 positions agree with TRBD1. In germline, CDR1 is SGHRS, CDR2 YFSETQ. This CDR3 has 16 amino acids. V dropped 2 bases and J dropped 3; count of bases not matched to a gene: 8. The CDR3 sequence is CASSFSGTGVYYEQYF. The CDR3 nucleotides are TGCGCCAGCAGCTTTTCCGGGACAGGGGTTTACTACGAGCAGTACTTC. The full variable domain, in which reference TRBV5-1 and TRBJ2-7 provide the parts outside the CDR3, is KAGVTQTPRYLIKTRGQQVTLSCSPISGHRSVSWYQQTPGQGLQFLFEYFSETQRNKGNFPGRFSGRQFSNSRSEMNVSTLELGDSALYLCASSFSGTGVYYEQYFGPGTRLTVT.

This clonotype was picked up a small number of times. The V gene is TRBV28, the J gene TRBJ2-7; no firm D call. The V and J ends lost 5 bases and 3 bases respectively, with 14 bases between them. The CDR3 is 14 residues long. Per germline, CDR1 MDHEN and CDR2 SYDVKM. The CDR3 sequence is CASSPRARSYEQYF. CDR3 DNA sequence: TGTGCCAGCAGTCCGCGAGCCAGGAGCTACGAGCAGTACTTC.

There are a few counts of this clonotype. J is TRBJ1-1 and V is TRBV9; D is unresolved. CDR3 length equals 14 residues. Trimming took 4 bases from V and 0 from J, leaving 10 bases between them. The germline V gene encodes CDR1 SGDLS and CDR2 YYNGEE. The CDR3 DNA reads TGTGCCAGCAGCCCCCCCCTCCTGAACACTGAAGCTTTCTTT. This translates into CASSPPLLNTEAFF.

V usage is TRBV7-7 and J usage is TRBJ2-1, with 12 bases fitting TRBD2. The germline V gene encodes CDR1 SSHAT and CDR2 FNYEAQ (reference sequence). The CDR3 sequence is 16 residues long. V dropped 5 bases and J dropped 3; count of bases not matched to a gene: 5. CDR3: CASSPGLAGDYNEQFF. In DNA, the CDR3 is TGTGCCAGCAGCCCGGGACTAGCGGGTGACTACAATGAGCAGTTCTTC.

This clonotype was counted ten times or more. The gene calls are TRBV29-1 and TRBJ2-7; D is undetermined. The CDR3 is 18 residues long. CDR1 and CDR2 (germline): SQVTM, ANQGSEA. The CDR3, as DNA: TGCAGGGGCAAGTCCCCCGGACGGTCCAATCTTCCCTCCTACGAGCAGTACTTC. The encoded protein is CRGKSPGRSNLPSYEQYF.

The chain has TRBV9 and TRBJ2-3; tentative D call: TRBD2 (6 bases). The CDR3 is made up of 15 amino acids. Germline loops: CDR1 SGDLS, CDR2 YYNGEE. Trimming pared 3 bases from V and 0 bases from J, leaving 11 bases between. CDR3 bases: TGTGCCAGCAGCGGTTACGGGACTAGCACAGATACGCAGTATTTT. Translating gives CASSGYGTSTDTQYF.

This clonotype was seen a handful of times. This chain joins TRBV28 and TRBJ1-1; D is perhaps TRBD1 (6 bases). Germline V lookup: CDR1 MDHEN, CDR2 SYDVKM. CDR3 size: 14 residues. V was clipped by 4 bases and J by 5 bases, with 14 bases between them. CDR3 residues: CASSSYRGLTEAFF. The CDR3, as DNA: TGTGCCAGCAGTTCTTACCGGGGGCTGACTGAAGCTTTCTTT.

The chain has TRBV27 and TRBJ2-7; D might be TRBD1 (6 bases). The germline V gene has CDR1 MNHEY and CDR2 SMNVEV (reference sequence). Trimming removed 5 bases at V and 7 bases at J, with 15 bases between. CDR3 length equals 13 residues. CDR3 in amino acids: CASSLLQGREQYF. CDR3 sequence (DNA): TGTGCCAGCAGTCTACTACAGGGACGGGAGCAGTACTTC.

There are many counts of this clonotype. The V call is TRBV5-1, the J call TRBJ2-1, with D unclear. The ends were cut back, 1 base at V and 5 bases at J, with 13 bases in the middle. The CDR3 loop spans 15 amino acids. Germline lookup yields CDR1 SGHRS and CDR2 YFSETQ. This chain's CDR3 is CASSLRLGFDNEQFF. DNA for the CDR3: TGCGCCAGCAGCTTGAGGTTAGGATTTGACAATGAGCAGTTCTTC.

The rearrangement uses TRBV20-1 and TRBJ2-7; possible D gene TRBD2, 6 bases. V was clipped by 2 bases and J by 2 bases, with 13 bases between them. This CDR3 comprises 14 residues. The germline CDR1 and CDR2 sequences are DFQATT and SNEGSKA (reference sequence). CDR3 amino acids: CSARRGLSTYEQYF. The CDR3 coding sequence is TGCAGTGCTAGACGAGGACTATCCACCTACGAGCAGTACTTC.

This clonotype was counted only a few times. This chain uses TRBV20-1 with TRBJ2-7; no reliable D call. With 6 bases removed from V and 2 bases from J, the gap between germline ends came to 17 bases. Germline CDR1 DFQATT, CDR2 SNEGSKA (reference sequence). This CDR3 has 14 amino acids. CDR3 amino acids: CSARPQDLTYEQYF. CDR3 bases: TGCAGTGCGAGACCCCAGGACCTAACCTACGAGCAGTACTTC.

This clonotype was seen a handful of times. The gene calls are TRBV5-6 and TRBJ1-3; TRBD1 matches 8 bases. V lost 2 bases to trimming and J lost 6 bases; unmatched junction nucleotides: 7. The CDR3 is 15 residues long. Germline V CDR1 and CDR2: SGHDT, YYEEEE. The CDR3 spells CASSFRTGRKNTIYF. CDR3 DNA sequence: TGTGCCAGCAGCTTCCGGACAGGGAGAAAAAACACCATATATTTT.

The sample holds many counts of this clonotype. The gene calls are TRBV27 and TRBJ1-2; TRBD1 matches at 8 bases. The V gene's germline CDR1 is MNHEY and CDR2 SMNVEV (reference sequence). The CDR3 has 15 residues. Unmatched junction bases numbered 5, after V lost 5 bases and J lost 0 bases. CDR3 protein: CASSPGQGANYGYTF. CDR3 bases: TGTGCCAGCAGTCCCGGACAGGGAGCTAACTATGGCTACACCTTC.

Many counts were recorded for this clonotype. This rearrangement joins TRBV20-1 to TRBJ2-7; no reliable D call. Trimming left V 2 bases short and J 5 bases short, with 19 bases between. Germline CDR1 is DFQATT and CDR2 is SNEGSKA (reference sequence). This CDR3 has 15 amino acids. The CDR3 reads CSARKWSLHEDEQYF. CDR3 in DNA: TGCAGTGCTAGAAAATGGTCCCTACATGAAGACGAGCAGTACTTC.

This chain links TRBV7-8 with TRBJ2-5; a weak D match, TRBD1 (5 bases). Germline V gene sequence: CDR1 SGHVS, CDR2 FQNEAQ. The CDR3 length is 13 residues. V dropped 6 bases and J dropped 5 bases, with 13 bases sitting between them. CDR3: CASRFRGLETQYF. In nucleotides, the CDR3 is TGTGCCAGCAGATTTAGGGGCTTGGAGACCCAGTACTTC.

This clonotype was detected only a few times. V gene TRBV4-1 combines with J gene TRBJ2-7; 10 bases are shared with TRBD1. Germline CDR1 and CDR2: MGHRA and YSYEKL. J lost 0 bases, V lost 5 bases, and 1 base had no gene match. This CDR3 contains 14 residues. CDR3 nucleotide sequence: TGCGCCAGCAGCAGGACAGGGGGCTCCTACGAGCAGTACTTC. Amino acids: CASSRTGGSYEQYF.

The V and J genes are TRBV4-2 and TRBJ1-1, with D uncertain. This CDR3 is 15 amino acids long. The V gene's germline CDR1 is LGHNA and CDR2 YNFKEQ. The V gene lost 4 bases and the J gene lost 0 bases, with 12 bases spanning the gap. The CDR3 loop is CASSPAVVLNTEAFF. CDR3 nucleotides: TGTGCCAGCAGCCCCGCCGTGGTCCTGAACACTGAAGCTTTCTTT.

This clonotype was counted only a few times. V and J are TRBV14 and TRBJ2-7, with D possibly being TRBD1 or TRBD2 (5 bases each). The germline CDR1 and CDR2 sequences are SGHDN and FVKESK. The V end lost 3 bases, the J end lost 0 bases, and 12 bases lay between the germline ends. This CDR3 contains 15 residues. For the CDR3, the DNA is TGTGCCAGCAGCCAGATGAGGGGTCTCTCCTACGAGCAGTACTTC. It yields the protein CASSQMRGLSYEQYF.